The next 7 T cell receptor beta chains were all read from a single sample in a study of regulatory T cells in long-lasting Graves disease. Time point denoted: newly diagnosed GD, antithyroid drugs for less than 3 months. Extracted PBMC RNA gave rise to the TCR library. Researchers made TCR beta libraries by using iRepertoire HTBI primers and running Arm-PCR on CDR3 regions. TCRdb itself ran the multiplex PCR reads through MiXCR, one entry per CDR3 protein. The table shows about 430,000 distinct CDR3 sequences, with 15% occurring only once. The sample also formed part of further work on T cells in Graves' hyperthyroidism and ophthalmopathy.

Material: peripheral blood mononuclear cells (PBMCs), obtained at new diagnosis, from a patient treated with antithyroid drugs. These receptors were collected from a woman aged 40-49 years with Graves disease.

This clonotype showed up just a few times. The gene calls are TRBV5-6 and TRBJ2-5, with 8 bases fitting TRBD2. J was trimmed by 5 bases and V by 2 bases; bases with no gene match: 11. Germline V gene data show CDR1 as SGHDT and CDR2 as YYEEEE. The CDR3 spans 16 residues. DNA for the CDR3: TGTGCCAGCAGCTTCACCCCCGGGAGGGCCCGGGAGACCCAGTACTTC. Translating it yields CASSFTPGRARETQYF.

The CDR3 nucleotides read TGCAGTGCTCGACAGGGCCCGAGCACCGGGGAGCTGTTTTTT. Its translation: CSARQGPSTGELFF. This sequence joins TRBV20-1 and TRBJ2-2; 7 bases are shared with TRBD1. The CDR3 spans 14 residues. After removal of 5 bases from V and 4 bases from J, the junction contained 7 bases not matched to a gene. Germline V gene lookup returns CDR1 DFQATT and CDR2 SNEGSKA (reference sequence).

The sample holds many counts of this clonotype. The chain has TRBV14 and TRBJ1-1; maybe TRBD1 (6 bases). The CDR3 consists of 14 residues. Looked up from germline, CDR1 is SGHDN and CDR2 is FVKESK. V lost 1 base and J lost 3, with 9 bases in between. The CDR3 reads CASSQGQGYTEAFF. The DNA for the CDR3 is TGTGCCAGCAGCCAAGGGCAGGGGTACACTGAAGCTTTCTTT.

In its sample, this clonotype was seen a few times. An end of the junction differs from the germline gene, which may be a read error. This chain links TRBV19 with TRBJ2-3; D possibly uses TRBD1 or TRBD2 (5 bases each). Germline V lookup: CDR1 LNHDA, CDR2 SQIVND (reference sequence). The CDR3 is made up of 15 amino acids. The CDR3, as DNA: TGTGCCAGTAGACTCGGGGACCCTAGCACAGGTACGCAGTATTTT. This gives the protein CASRLGDPSTGTQYF.

This clonotype was seen many times. The chain links TRBV12-3 or TRBV12-4 to TRBJ2-7; TRBD1 might be the D (8 bases). V was cut by 4 bases and J by 5 bases, with 18 bases left in between. There are 15 residues in the CDR3. This CDR3 reads CASSSPGGGRDEQYF. CDR3 DNA: TGTGCCAGCAGTTCCCCAGGGGGCGGGAGAGACGAGCAGTACTTC.

The chain employs TRBV7-6 and TRBJ2-3, with 13 bases fitting TRBD2. Germline CDR1 SGHVS, CDR2 FNYEAQ. V lost 1 base and J lost 7; bases outside the gene matches: 5. CDR3 length equals 16 residues. CDR3 in amino acids: CASSLGGTSGMNTQYF. The CDR3 DNA is TGTGCCAGCAGCTTAGGAGGGACTAGCGGGATGAATACGCAGTATTTT.

V usage is TRBV9 and J usage is TRBJ2-7; TRBD2 aligns across 10 bases. The CDR3 runs to 15 residues. After removal of 2 bases from V and 2 bases from J, the junction contained 4 bases not matched to a gene. The V gene's germline CDR1 is SGDLS and CDR2 YYNGEE. This chain's CDR3 is CASSVGAGGPYEQYF. The CDR3 nucleotides read TGTGCCAGCAGCGTGGGAGCGGGAGGGCCCTACGAGCAGTACTTC.